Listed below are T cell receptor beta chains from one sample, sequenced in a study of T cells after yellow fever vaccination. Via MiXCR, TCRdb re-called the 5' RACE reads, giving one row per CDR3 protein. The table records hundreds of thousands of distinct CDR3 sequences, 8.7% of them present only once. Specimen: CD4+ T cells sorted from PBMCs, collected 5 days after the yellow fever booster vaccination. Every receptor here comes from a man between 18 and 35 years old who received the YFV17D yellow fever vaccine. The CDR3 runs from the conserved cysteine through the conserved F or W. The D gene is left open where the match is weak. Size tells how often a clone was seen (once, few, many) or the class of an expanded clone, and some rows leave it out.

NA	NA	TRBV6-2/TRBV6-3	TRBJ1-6	TGTGCCAGCCGGTCCGGGGGAACCTATAATTCACCCCTCCACTTT	CASRSGGTYNSPLHF
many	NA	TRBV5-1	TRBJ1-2	TGCGCCAGCAGCTTGTCCCCGGGGCCGATACGTAACTATGGCTACACCTTC	CASSLSPGPIRNYGYTF
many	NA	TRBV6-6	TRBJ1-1	TGTGCCAGCAGCCCACCGACAGGAAACACTGAAGCTTTCTTT	CASSPPTGNTEAFF
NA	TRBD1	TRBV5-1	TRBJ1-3	TGCGCCAGCAGCGGGACAGGGGCCGGCTCTGGAAACACCATATATTTT	CASSGTGAGSGNTIYF
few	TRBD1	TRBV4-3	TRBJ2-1	TGCGCCAGCAGCCACCGGACAGGGATTTACAATGAGCAGTTCTTC	CASSHRTGIYNEQFF
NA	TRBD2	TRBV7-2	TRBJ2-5	TGTGCCAGCAGCCCTTTTGGAGCGGGGGTGGTGACCCAGTACTTC	CASSPFGAGVVTQYF
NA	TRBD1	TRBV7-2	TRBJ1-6	TGTGCCAGCAGCTACCGACAGGGTGGAGAAGGACCCCTCCACTTT	CASSYRQGGEGPLHF
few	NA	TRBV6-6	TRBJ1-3	TGTGCCAGCCGCCAGCAGTTAGGTCCAGGGAACTCTGGAAACACCATATATTTT	CASRQQLGPGNSGNTIYF
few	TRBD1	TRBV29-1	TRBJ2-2	TGCAGCGCCGGGGACAGGGGGCGAACCGGGGAGCTGTTTTTT	CSAGDRGRTGELFF
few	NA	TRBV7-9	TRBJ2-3	TGTGCCAGCAGCTGGGGAGGCGGGGGCACAGATACGCAGTATTTT	CASSWGGGGTDTQYF
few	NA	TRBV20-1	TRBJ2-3	TGCAGTGCTAGGGGGGCGTACACAGATACGCAGTATTTT	CSARGAYTDTQYF
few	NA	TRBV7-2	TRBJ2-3	TGTGCCAGCAGCCCCCGGGCAGAGGGGTGGAATACGCAGTATTTT	CASSPRAEGWNTQYF
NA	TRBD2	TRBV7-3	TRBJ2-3	TGTGCCAGCAGCTTGAACAGCGGGGGGGGCACAGATACGCAGTATTTT	CASSLNSGGGTDTQYF
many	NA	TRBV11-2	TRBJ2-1	TGTGCCAGCAGTAAGCAGGGTAGGGGGCAGTTCTTC	CASSKQGRGQFF
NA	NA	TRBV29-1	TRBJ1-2	TGCAGCCCGGGCGGCTACACCTTC	CSPGGYTF
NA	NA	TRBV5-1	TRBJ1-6	TGCGCCAGCAGCTCGGACCCATCCTATAATTCACCCCTCCACTTT	CASSSDPSYNSPLHF
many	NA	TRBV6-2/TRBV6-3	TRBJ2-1	TGTGCCAGCAGCGACAATGAGCAGTTCTTC	CASSDNEQFF
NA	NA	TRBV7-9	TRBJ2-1	TGTGCCCTGCGGGGCGGTTATGAGCAGTTCTTC	CALRGGYEQFF
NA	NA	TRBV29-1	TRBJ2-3	TGCAGCCTTGGGACCCTCGAGGGAGATACGCAGTATTTT	CSLGTLEGDTQYF
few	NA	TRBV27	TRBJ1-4	TGTGCCAGCAGTTTCGATGGTAGGCTGCCGGAAAAACTGTTTTTT	CASSFDGRLPEKLFF
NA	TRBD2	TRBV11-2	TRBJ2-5	TGTGCCAGCAGCCCGGGACTAGCGGGGGCCGGTACAGGAGAGACCCAGTACTTC	CASSPGLAGAGTGETQYF
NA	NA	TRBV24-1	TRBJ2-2	TGTGCCACCAGTGATTCCGGGGAGCTGTTTTTT	CATSDSGELFF